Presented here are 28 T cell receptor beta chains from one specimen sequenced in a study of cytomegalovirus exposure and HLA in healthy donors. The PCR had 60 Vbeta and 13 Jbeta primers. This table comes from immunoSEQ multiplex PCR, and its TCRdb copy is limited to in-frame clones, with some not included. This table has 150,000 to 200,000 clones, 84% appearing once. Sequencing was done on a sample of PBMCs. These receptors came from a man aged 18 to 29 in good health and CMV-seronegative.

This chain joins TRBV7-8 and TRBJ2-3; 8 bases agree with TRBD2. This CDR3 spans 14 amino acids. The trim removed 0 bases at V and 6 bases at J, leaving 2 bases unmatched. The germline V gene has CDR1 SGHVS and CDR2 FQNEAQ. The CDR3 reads CASSLALAVDTQYF. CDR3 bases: TGTGCCAGCAGCTTAGCACTAGCGGTGGATACGCAGTATTTT.

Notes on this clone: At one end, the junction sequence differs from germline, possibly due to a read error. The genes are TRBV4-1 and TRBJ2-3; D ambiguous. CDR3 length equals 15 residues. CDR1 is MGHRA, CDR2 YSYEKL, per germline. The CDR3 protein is CASNQDGRGSGTQYF. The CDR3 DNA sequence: TGCGCCAGCAACCAAGATGGTCGCGGATCGGGTACGCAGTATTTT.

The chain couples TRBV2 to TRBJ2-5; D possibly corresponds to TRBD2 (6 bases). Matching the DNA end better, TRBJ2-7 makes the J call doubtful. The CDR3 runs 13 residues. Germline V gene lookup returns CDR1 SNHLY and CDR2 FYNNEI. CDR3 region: CASRLGVGYEQYF. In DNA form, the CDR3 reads TGTGCCAGCCGACTAGGGGTAGGCTACGAGCAGTACTTC.

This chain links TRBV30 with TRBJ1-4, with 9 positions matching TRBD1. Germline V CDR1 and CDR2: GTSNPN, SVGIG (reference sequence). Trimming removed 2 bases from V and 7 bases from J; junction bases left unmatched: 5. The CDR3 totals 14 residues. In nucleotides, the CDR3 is TGTGCCTGGAGTCTTCTGGACAGGGGTGAAAAACTGTTTTTT. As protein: CAWSLLDRGEKLFF.

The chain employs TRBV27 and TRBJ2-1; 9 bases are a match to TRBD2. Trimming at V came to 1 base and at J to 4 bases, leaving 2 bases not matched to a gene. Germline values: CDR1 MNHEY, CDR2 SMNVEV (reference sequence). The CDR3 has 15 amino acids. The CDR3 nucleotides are TGTGCCAGCAGTTTATTGAGCGGGGGGTACAATGAGCAGTTCTTC. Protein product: CASSLLSGGYNEQFF.

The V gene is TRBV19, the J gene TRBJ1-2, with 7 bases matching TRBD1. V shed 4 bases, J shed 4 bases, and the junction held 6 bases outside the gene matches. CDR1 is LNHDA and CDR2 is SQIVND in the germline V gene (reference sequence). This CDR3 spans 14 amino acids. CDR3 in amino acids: CASSRTGVTYGYTF. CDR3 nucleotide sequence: TGTGCCAGTAGTAGAACAGGGGTGACCTATGGCTACACCTTC.

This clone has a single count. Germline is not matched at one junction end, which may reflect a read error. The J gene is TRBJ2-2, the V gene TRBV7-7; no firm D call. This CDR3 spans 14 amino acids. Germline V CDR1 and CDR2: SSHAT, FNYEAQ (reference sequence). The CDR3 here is CASSLTPNTGELFF. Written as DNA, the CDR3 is TGTGCTAGCAGCTTAACACCTAACACCGGGGAGCTGTTTTTT.

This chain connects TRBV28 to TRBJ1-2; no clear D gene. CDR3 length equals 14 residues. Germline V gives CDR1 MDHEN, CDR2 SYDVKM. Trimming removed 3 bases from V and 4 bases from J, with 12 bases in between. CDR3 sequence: CASSLGGRGYGYTF. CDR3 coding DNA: TGTGCCAGCAGTTTGGGAGGGCGGGGCTATGGCTACACCTTC.

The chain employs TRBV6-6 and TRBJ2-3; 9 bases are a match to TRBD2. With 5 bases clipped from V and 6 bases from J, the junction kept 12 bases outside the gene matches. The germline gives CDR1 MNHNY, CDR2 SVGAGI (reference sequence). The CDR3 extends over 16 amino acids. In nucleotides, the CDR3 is TGTGCCAGCAGTATGCAGACTAGCGGTTGGGGTGATACGCAGTATTTT. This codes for CASSMQTSGWGDTQYF.

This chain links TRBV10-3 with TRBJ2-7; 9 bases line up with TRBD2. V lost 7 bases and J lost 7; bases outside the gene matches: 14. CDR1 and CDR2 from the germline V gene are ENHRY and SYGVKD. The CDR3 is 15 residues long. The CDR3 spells CAITRPTSGGREQYF. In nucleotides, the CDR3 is TGTGCCATCACCCGCCCGACTAGCGGAGGGAGGGAGCAGTACTTC.

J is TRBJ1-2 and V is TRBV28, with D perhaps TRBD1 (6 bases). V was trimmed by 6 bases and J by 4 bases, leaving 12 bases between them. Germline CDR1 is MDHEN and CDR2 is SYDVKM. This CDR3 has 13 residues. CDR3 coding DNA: TGTGCCAGCAGCCCGGGACAACGCTATGGCTACACCTTC. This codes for CASSPGQRYGYTF.

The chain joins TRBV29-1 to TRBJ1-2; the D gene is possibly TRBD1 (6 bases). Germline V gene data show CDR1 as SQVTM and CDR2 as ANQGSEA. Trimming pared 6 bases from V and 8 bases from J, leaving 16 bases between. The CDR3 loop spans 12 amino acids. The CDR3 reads CSVPDSKGGYTF. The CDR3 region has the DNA TGCAGCGTCCCGGACAGCAAGGGCGGCTACACCTTC.

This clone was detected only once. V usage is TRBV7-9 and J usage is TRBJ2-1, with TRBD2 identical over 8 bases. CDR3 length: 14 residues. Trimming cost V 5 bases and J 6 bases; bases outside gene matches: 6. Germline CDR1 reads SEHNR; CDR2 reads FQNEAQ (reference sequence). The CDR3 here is CASSPAAGVNEQFF. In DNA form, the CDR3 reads TGTGCCAGCAGCCCGGCAGCGGGGGTCAATGAGCAGTTCTTC.

The CDR3 DNA is TGTGCCAGCAGTAACTGGGACAGGGGGCGCGGGGTGAACACTGAAGCTTTCTTT. Translating it yields CASSNWDRGRGVNTEAFF. The chain uses TRBV28 and TRBJ1-1; 12 bases line up with TRBD1. The V segment lost 5 bases and the J segment 0 bases; nucleotides outside the gene matches: 10. Germline V gene sequence: CDR1 MDHEN, CDR2 SYDVKM. The CDR3 length is 18 residues.

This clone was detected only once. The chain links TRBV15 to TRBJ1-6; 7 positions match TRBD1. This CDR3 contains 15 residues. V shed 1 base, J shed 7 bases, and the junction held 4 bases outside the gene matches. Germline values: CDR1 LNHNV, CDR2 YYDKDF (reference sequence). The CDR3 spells CATSRVAGGNSPLHF. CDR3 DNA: TGTGCCACCAGCAGAGTCGCAGGGGGGAATTCACCCCTCCACTTT.

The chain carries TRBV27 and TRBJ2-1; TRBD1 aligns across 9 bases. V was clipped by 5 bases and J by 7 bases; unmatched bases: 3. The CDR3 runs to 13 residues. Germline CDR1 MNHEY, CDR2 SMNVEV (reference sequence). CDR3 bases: TGTGCCAGCAGTAACGGACAGGGGAATGAGCAGTTCTTC. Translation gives CASSNGQGNEQFF.

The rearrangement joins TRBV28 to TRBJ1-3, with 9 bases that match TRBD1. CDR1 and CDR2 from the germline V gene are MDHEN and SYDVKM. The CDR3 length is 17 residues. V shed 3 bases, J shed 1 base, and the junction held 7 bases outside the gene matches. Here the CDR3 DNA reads TGTGCCAGCAGTTTTTGGAGGACAGGGGTTTCTGGAAACACCATATATTTT. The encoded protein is CASSFWRTGVSGNTIYF.

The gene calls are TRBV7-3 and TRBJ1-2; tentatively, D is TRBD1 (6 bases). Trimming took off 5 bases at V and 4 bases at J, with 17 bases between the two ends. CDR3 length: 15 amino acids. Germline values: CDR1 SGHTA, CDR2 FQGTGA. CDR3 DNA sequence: TGTGCCAGCAGCCCAGTAGCAGGGGCGATCTATGGCTACACCTTC. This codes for CASSPVAGAIYGYTF.

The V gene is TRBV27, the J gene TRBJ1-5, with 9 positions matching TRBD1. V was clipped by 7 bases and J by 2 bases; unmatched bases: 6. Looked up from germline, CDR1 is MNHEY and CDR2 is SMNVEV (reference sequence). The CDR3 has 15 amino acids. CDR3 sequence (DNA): TGTGCCAGCACCCTTACAGGGGGCCGCAATCAGCCCCAGCATTTT. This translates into CASTLTGGRNQPQHF.

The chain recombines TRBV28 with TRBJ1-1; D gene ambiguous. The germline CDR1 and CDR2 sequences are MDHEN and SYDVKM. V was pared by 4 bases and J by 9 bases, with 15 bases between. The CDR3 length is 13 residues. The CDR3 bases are TGTGCCAGCAGTTGGGCCCCTTCCCCGAAAGCTTTCTTT. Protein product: CASSWAPSPKAFF. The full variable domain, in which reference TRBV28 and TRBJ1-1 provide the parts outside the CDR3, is DVKVTQSSRYLVKRTGEKVFLECVQDMDHENMFWYRQDPGLGLRLIYFSYDVKMKEKGDIPEGYSVSREKKERFSLILESASTNQTSMYLCASSWAPSPKAFFGQGTRLTVV.

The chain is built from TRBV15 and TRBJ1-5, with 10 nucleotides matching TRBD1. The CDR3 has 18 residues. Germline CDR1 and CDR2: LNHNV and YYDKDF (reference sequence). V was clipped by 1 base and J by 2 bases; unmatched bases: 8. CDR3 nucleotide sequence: TGTGCCACCAGCAGAGGTGACAGGGGGCATTTTGGCAATCAGCCCCAGCATTTT. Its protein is CATSRGDRGHFGNQPQHF. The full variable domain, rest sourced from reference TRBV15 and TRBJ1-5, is DAMVIQNPRYQVTQFGKPVTLSCSQTLNHNVMYWYQQKSSQAPKLLFHYYDKDFNNEADTPDNFQSRRPNTSFCFLDIRSPGLGDTAMYLCATSRGDRGHFGNQPQHFGDGTRLSIL.

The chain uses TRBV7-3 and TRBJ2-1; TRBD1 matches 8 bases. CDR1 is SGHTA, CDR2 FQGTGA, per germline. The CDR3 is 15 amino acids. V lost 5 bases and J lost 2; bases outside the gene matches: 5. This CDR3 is CASSVGQGAYNEQFF. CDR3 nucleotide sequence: TGTGCCAGCAGCGTAGGACAGGGCGCCTACAATGAGCAGTTCTTC. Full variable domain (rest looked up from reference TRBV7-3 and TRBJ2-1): GAGVSQTPSNKVTEKGKYVELRCDPISGHTALYWYRQSLGQGPEFLIYFQGTGAADDSGLPNDRFFAVRPEGSVSTLKIQRTERGDSAVYLCASSVGQGAYNEQFFGPGTRLTVL.

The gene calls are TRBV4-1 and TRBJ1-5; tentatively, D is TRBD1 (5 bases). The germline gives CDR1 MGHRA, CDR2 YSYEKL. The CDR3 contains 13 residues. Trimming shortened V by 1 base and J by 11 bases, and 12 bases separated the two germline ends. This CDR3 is CASSQGGGGAQHF. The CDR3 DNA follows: TGCGCCAGCAGCCAAGGGGGGGGTGGGGCCCAGCATTTT.

The CDR3: CASDAGALNEQFF. CDR3 coding DNA: TGTGCCAGCGACGCGGGGGCGTTGAATGAGCAGTTCTTC. The chain joins TRBV2 to TRBJ2-1; D possibly corresponds to TRBD2 (7 bases). Germline lookup yields CDR1 SNHLY and CDR2 FYNNEI. The CDR3 consists of 13 residues. The V end was cut by 8 bases, the J end by 7 bases, with 15 bases between.

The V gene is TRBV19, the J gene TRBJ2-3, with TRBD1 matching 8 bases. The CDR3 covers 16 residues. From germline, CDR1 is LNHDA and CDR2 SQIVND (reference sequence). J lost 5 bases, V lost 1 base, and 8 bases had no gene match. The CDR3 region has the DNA TGTGCCAGTAGTATAGGACGGACAGGGACAGGAGATACGCAGTATTTT. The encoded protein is CASSIGRTGTGDTQYF. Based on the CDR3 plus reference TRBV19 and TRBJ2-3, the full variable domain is DGGITQSPKYLFRKEGQNVTLSCEQNLNHDAMYWYRQDPGQGLRLIYYSQIVNDFQKGDIAEGYSVSREKKESFPLTVTSAQKNPTAFYLCASSIGRTGTGDTQYFGPGTRLTVL.

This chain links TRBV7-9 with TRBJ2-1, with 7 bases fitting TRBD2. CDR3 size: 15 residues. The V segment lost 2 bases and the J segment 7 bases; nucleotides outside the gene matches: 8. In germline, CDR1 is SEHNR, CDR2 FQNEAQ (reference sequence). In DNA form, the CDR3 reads TGTGCCAGCAGCTTACGAGAGACTAGCTATAATGAGCAGTTCTTC. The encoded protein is CASSLRETSYNEQFF.

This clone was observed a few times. In nucleotides, the CDR3 is TGCGCCAGCAGCCAAGACGGAGGTCAGCCCCAGCATTTT. It codes for CASSQDGGQPQHF. The rearrangement links TRBV4-3 to TRBJ1-5, with D unclear. Germline CDR1 is LGHNA and CDR2 is YSLEER. The V end lost 0 bases, the J end lost 6 bases, and 6 bases lay between the germline ends. The CDR3 is 13 residues long.

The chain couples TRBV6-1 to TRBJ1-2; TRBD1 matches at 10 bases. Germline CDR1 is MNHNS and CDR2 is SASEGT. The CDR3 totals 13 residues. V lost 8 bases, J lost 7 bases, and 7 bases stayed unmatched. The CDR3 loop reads CASGQGGARGYTF. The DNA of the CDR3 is TGTGCCAGCGGACAGGGGGGGGCGCGTGGCTACACCTTC.